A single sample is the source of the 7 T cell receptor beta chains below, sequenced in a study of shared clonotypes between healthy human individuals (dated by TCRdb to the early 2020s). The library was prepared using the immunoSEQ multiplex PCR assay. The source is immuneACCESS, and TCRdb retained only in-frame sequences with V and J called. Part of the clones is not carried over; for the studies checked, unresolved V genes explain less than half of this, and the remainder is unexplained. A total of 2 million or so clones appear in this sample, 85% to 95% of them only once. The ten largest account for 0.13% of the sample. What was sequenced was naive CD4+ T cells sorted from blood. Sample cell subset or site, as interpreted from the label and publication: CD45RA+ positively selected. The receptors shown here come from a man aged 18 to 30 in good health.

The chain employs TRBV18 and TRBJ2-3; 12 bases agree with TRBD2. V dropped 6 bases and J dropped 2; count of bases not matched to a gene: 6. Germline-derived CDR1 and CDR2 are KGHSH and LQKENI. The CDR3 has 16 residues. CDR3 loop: CASSPGLAGTTDTQYF. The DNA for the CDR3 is TGTGCCAGCTCCCCCGGACTAGCGGGGACCACAGATACGCAGTATTTT. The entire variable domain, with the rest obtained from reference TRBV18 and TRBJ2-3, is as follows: NAGVMQNPRHLVRRRGQEARLRCSPMKGHSHVYWYRQLPEEGLKFMVYLQKENIIDESGMPKERFSAEFPKEGPSILRIQQVVRGDSAAYFCASSPGLAGTTDTQYFGPGTRLTVL.

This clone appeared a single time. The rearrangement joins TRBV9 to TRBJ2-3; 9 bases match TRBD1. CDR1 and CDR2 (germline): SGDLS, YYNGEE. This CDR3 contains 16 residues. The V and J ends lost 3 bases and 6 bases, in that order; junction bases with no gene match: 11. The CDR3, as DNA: TGTGCCAGCAGCGGGCGCGGGGGACAGGGATTGGATACGCAGTATTTT. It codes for CASSGRGGQGLDTQYF.

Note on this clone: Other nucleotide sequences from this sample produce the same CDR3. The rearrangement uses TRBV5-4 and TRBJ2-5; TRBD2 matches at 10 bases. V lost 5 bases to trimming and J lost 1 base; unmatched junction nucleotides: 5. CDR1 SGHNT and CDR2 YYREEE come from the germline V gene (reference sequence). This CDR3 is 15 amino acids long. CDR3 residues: CASSSPSGGQETQYF. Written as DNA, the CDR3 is TGTGCCAGCAGTAGTCCTAGCGGGGGCCAAGAGACCCAGTACTTC.

Here the CDR3 reads CASSPFSGQGTNTGELFF. DNA of the CDR3: TGTGCCAGCAGTCCTTTCTCGGGACAGGGCACGAACACCGGGGAGCTGTTTTTT. V is TRBV25-1 and J is TRBJ2-2, with 9 bases aligning to TRBD1. J lost 0 bases, V lost 5 bases, and 10 bases had no gene match. This CDR3 comprises 18 residues. CDR1 and CDR2 from the germline V gene are MGHDK and SYGVNS.

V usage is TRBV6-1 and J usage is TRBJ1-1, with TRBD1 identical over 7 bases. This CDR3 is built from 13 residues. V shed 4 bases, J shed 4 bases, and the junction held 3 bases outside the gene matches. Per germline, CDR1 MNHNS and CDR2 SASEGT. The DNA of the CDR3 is TGTGCCAGCAGTGCCGACAGGGCCACTGAAGCTTTCTTT. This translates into CASSADRATEAFF.

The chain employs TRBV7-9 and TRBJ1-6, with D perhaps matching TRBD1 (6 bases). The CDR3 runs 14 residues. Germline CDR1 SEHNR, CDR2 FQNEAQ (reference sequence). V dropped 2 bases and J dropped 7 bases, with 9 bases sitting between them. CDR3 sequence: CASSLTTGNSPLHF. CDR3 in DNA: TGTGCCAGCAGCTTAACCACAGGGAATTCACCCCTCCACTTT.

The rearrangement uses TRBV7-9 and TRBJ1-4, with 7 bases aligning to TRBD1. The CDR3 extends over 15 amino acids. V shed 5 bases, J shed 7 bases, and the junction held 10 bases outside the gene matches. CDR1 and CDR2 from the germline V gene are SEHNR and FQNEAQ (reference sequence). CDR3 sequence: CASSGRGQPGEKLFF. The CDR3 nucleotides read TGTGCCAGCAGCGGAAGGGGACAGCCGGGTGAAAAACTGTTTTTT.